One sample yielded the 27 T cell receptor beta chains listed below, sequenced in a study of blood T cell repertoires in COVID-19. Profiled with immunoSEQ multiplex PCR; TCRdb holds only in-frame clones, not every one. The table records fewer than 450,000 clones, about 90% of them present only once. Input material: PBMCs or T cells enriched from blood (not recorded which). The receptors here all came from a man aged 18 to 30 who had recovered from COVID-19.

The chain recombines TRBV13 with TRBJ1-1; 7 nucleotides match TRBD1. V lost 5 bases and J lost 1; bases outside the gene matches: 7. The CDR3 spans 15 residues. Germline CDR1 and CDR2: PRHDT and FYEKMQ (reference sequence). The CDR3 spells CASSRPGTANTEAFF. In DNA form, the CDR3 reads TGTGCCAGCAGCCGACCCGGGACAGCGAACACTGAAGCTTTCTTT.

The genes are TRBV28 and TRBJ1-5; D ambiguous. Per the germline V gene, CDR1 is MDHEN and CDR2 is SYDVKM. This CDR3 spans 14 amino acids. V was pared by 1 base and J by 6 bases, with 10 bases between. Here the CDR3 reads CASSLSGKGQPQHF. The CDR3 region has the DNA TGTGCCAGCAGTTTATCGGGGAAGGGTCAGCCCCAGCATTTT.

The chain couples TRBV19 to TRBJ1-5, with 7 positions matching TRBD1. Germline CDR1 and CDR2: LNHDA and SQIVND (reference sequence). This CDR3 is 15 amino acids long. The V segment lost 8 bases and the J segment 4 bases; nucleotides outside the gene matches: 11. The DNA of the CDR3 is TGTGCCAGTTTGCCGGGACAGTTCAAAAATCAGCCCCAGCATTTT. This encodes CASLPGQFKNQPQHF.

The chain has TRBV5-1 and TRBJ2-5; D is perhaps TRBD1 (6 bases). Trimming removed 4 bases from V and 5 bases from J, with 15 bases in between. The CDR3 length is 14 residues. CDR1 is SGHRS, CDR2 YFSETQ, per germline. As DNA, the CDR3 is TGCGCCAGCAGCCTGACTCCGAGGGGGGAGACCCAGTACTTC. It encodes CASSLTPRGETQYF.

The chain is built from TRBV10-3 and TRBJ2-7; the match to TRBD2 covers 8 bases. Trimming cost V 3 bases and J 3 bases; bases outside gene matches: 1. Per the germline V gene, CDR1 is ENHRY and CDR2 is SYGVKD. The CDR3 sequence is 13 residues long. The CDR3 nucleotides read TGTGCCATCAGTGACGGGAGGGACTACGAGCAGTACTTC. This encodes CAISDGRDYEQYF.

This clone was observed a few times. The chain recombines TRBV30 with TRBJ2-2; no reliable D call. Trimming cost V 4 bases and J 5 bases, with 11 bases left between them. The CDR3 runs to 13 residues. CDR1 is GTSNPN and CDR2 is SVGIG in the germline V gene (reference sequence). For the CDR3, the DNA is TGTGCCTGGACTGATAGTTGGACCGGGGAGCTGTTTTTT. Translating gives CAWTDSWTGELFF.

The genes are TRBV5-1 and TRBJ2-1; possibly TRBD1 for D (5 bases). Germline V gene data show CDR1 as SGHRS and CDR2 as YFSETQ. The CDR3 totals 12 residues. V was clipped by 4 bases and J by 8 bases, with 10 bases between them. The CDR3 spells CASSLGHYEQFF. Here the CDR3 DNA reads TGCGCCAGCAGCCTCGGACACTATGAGCAGTTCTTC.

The chain employs TRBV27 and TRBJ1-5; D possibly corresponds to TRBD1 (6 bases). CDR1 and CDR2 (germline): MNHEY, SMNVEV (reference sequence). V dropped 6 bases and J dropped 3 bases, with 12 bases sitting between them. The CDR3 runs to 14 residues. CDR3 loop: CASRKDSFNQPQHF. CDR3 in DNA: TGTGCCAGCAGAAAGGACAGTTTCAATCAGCCCCAGCATTTT.

Note on this clone: Other DNA sequences in this specimen translate into the identical CDR3. The chain joins TRBV9 to TRBJ2-1; tentatively, D is TRBD2 (6 bases). The germline gives CDR1 SGDLS, CDR2 YYNGEE. V was trimmed by 0 bases and J by 7 bases, leaving 11 bases between them. The CDR3 contains 14 residues. The CDR3 region has the DNA TGTGCCAGCAGCGTAGGAGGGACTGGAAATGAGCAGTTCTTC. Translating gives CASSVGGTGNEQFF.

This chain uses TRBV9 with TRBJ1-4; no firm D call. This CDR3 is 15 amino acids long. The germline V and J ends were trimmed by 3 bases and 1 base, with 10 bases remaining between them. Germline V lookup: CDR1 SGDLS, CDR2 YYNGEE. The CDR3 here is CASSADRETNEKLFF. The DNA for the CDR3 is TGTGCCAGCAGCGCCGATAGAGAAACTAATGAAAAACTGTTTTTT.

V and J are TRBV3-1 (or the pseudogene TRBV3-2) and TRBJ1-1; maybe TRBD1 (6 bases). Germline V gene lookup returns CDR1 LGHDT and CDR2 YNNKEL (reference sequence). V was clipped by 4 bases and J by 0 bases, with 12 bases between them. The CDR3 sequence is 15 residues long. CDR3 nucleotide sequence: TGTGCCAGCAGCCCGCCCAGGACAGTGAACACTGAAGCTTTCTTT. Translating it yields CASSPPRTVNTEAFF.

This clone was observed a single time. The genes are TRBV21-1 and TRBJ2-3; the D call of TRBD1 is as the table states it, not checked on the DNA. TRBV21-1 is termed a pseudogene. The CDR3 has 14 amino acids. The CDR3 loop reads CASRRTVSTDTQYF. In DNA form, the CDR3 reads TGTGCCAGCAGAAGGACAGTTAGCACAGATACGCAGTATTTT.

This clone was seen more than once but under ten times. The chain is built from TRBV10-1 and TRBJ1-6; 7 nucleotides agree with TRBD1. Germline V gives CDR1 WNHNN, CDR2 SYGVQD (reference sequence). The CDR3 is 13 residues long. The junction had 4 bases not matched to a gene; V was cut back by 6 bases and J by 8 bases. This CDR3 is CASRRDSYSPLHF. CDR3 bases: TGCGCCAGCAGGCGGGACAGCTATTCACCCCTCCACTTT.

This clone was counted once. V gene TRBV4-2 combines with J gene TRBJ2-5; 9 bases fit TRBD2. This CDR3 has 15 residues. The junction had 6 bases not matched to a gene; V was cut back by 4 bases and J by 3 bases. The germline V gene has CDR1 LGHNA and CDR2 YNFKEQ. The CDR3 coding sequence is TGTGCCAGCAGCCCCGGCGGGGGGGGTAAAGAGACCCAGTACTTC. Its translation: CASSPGGGGKETQYF.

The table lists this clone with a count of one. V gene TRBV9 combines with J gene TRBJ2-3; a possible D gene is TRBD2 (5 bases). V lost 3 bases, J lost 0 bases, and 14 bases lay in between. Germline lookup yields CDR1 SGDLS and CDR2 YYNGEE. This CDR3 spans 16 amino acids. The CDR3 reads CASSDPNAGSTDTQYF. CDR3 in DNA: TGTGCCAGCAGCGACCCCAACGCGGGTAGCACAGATACGCAGTATTTT.

This rearrangement joins TRBV3-1 (or the pseudogene TRBV3-2) to TRBJ1-1, with a tentative D call TRBD1 (5 bases). Germline CDR1 and CDR2: LGHDT and YNNKEL (reference sequence). CDR3 length equals 14 residues. V lost 1 base and J 11 bases, leaving 17 bases between the germline ends. The CDR3 DNA reads as TGTGCCAGCAGCCAAGCCCAAGGCTTGGGGGGGGCTTTCTTT. Its protein product is CASSQAQGLGGAFF.

The chain joins TRBV27 to TRBJ1-5; 9 bases map to TRBD1. V gave up 10 bases and J gave up 2 bases; unmatched junction bases: 21. Germline V CDR1 and CDR2: MNHEY, SMNVEV (reference sequence). CDR3 length: 19 amino acids. The CDR3 protein is CATASEGQGLLYGNQPQHF. The CDR3, as DNA: TGTGCCACGGCATCCGAGGGACAGGGACTTCTCTATGGCAATCAGCCCCAGCATTTT.

The V gene is TRBV5-1, the J gene TRBJ2-2; weak D call: TRBD2 (5 bases). Trimming cost V 2 bases and J 6 bases, with 14 bases left between them. This CDR3 region has 15 residues. Germline CDR1 SGHRS, CDR2 YFSETQ. The CDR3 loop is CASSLDGLPPGELFF. The CDR3 DNA reads as TGCGCCAGCAGCTTAGACGGACTCCCACCCGGGGAGCTGTTTTTT.

This chain connects TRBV30 to TRBJ2-2; weak D call: TRBD1 (6 bases). This CDR3 region has 16 residues. The germline CDR1 and CDR2 sequences are GTSNPN and SVGIG (reference sequence). The ends were cut back, 4 bases at V and 0 bases at J, with 15 bases in the middle. The CDR3 nucleotides are TGTGCCTGGACAGGGGATGGGGTGCCGAACACCGGGGAGCTGTTTTTT. It translates to CAWTGDGVPNTGELFF.

The chain carries TRBV2 and TRBJ1-2, with a possible D match to TRBD1 (6 bases). The V gene's germline CDR1 is SNHLY and CDR2 FYNNEI. The CDR3 extends over 13 amino acids. V was pared by 4 bases and J by 6 bases, with 12 bases between. The DNA for the CDR3 is TGTGCCAGCAGTGTTGGGGGGGCAGATGGCTACACCTTC. It yields the protein CASSVGGADGYTF.

CDR3 coding DNA: TGTGCCAGCAGTTTATTTCCGGGAAGAGATACGCAGTATTTT. Protein: CASSLFPGRDTQYF. The rearrangement uses TRBV28 and TRBJ2-3; D perhaps matches TRBD2 (5 bases). This CDR3 is built from 14 residues. V was cut by 1 base and J by 5 bases, with 10 bases left in between. The germline V gene has CDR1 MDHEN and CDR2 SYDVKM.

V and J are TRBV28 and TRBJ1-1; a possible D gene is TRBD1 (6 bases). V gave up 2 bases and J gave up 2 bases, with 9 bases separating them. The CDR3 loop spans 14 amino acids. CDR1 MDHEN and CDR2 SYDVKM come from the germline V gene. This CDR3 reads CASSLGTINTEAFF. The CDR3 bases are TGTGCCAGCAGTTTAGGGACAATTAACACTGAAGCTTTCTTT.

This chain joins TRBV5-1 and TRBJ2-5; the match to TRBD2 covers 13 bases. The CDR3 totals 17 residues. Germline CDR1 and CDR2: SGHRS and YFSETQ. The V and J ends lost 0 bases and 5 bases, in that order; junction bases with no gene match: 7. CDR3 sequence: CASSLAKTSGGQETQYF. CDR3 DNA: TGCGCCAGCAGCTTGGCCAAGACTAGCGGGGGGCAGGAGACCCAGTACTTC.

The chain is built from TRBV11-1 and TRBJ1-2; maybe TRBD1 (5 bases). This CDR3 has 14 residues. Germline V gene data show CDR1 as SGHAT and CDR2 as FQDESV (reference sequence). Trimming removed 3 bases from V and 8 bases from J, with 16 bases in between. The CDR3 DNA is TGTGCCAGCAGCTTCGGTTTTCAAGGGGCCGGCTACACCTTC. Amino acid sequence: CASSFGFQGAGYTF.

In this sample, this clone turned up once. The CDR3 nucleotides read TGTGCCAGCATGGACAGGGGTCTAGCATTGACTGAAGCTTTCTTT. This encodes CASMDRGLALTEAFF. V and J are TRBV7-9 and TRBJ1-1; 9 bases are a match to TRBD1. The CDR3 extends over 15 amino acids. Losses at the gene ends were 7 bases for V and 5 bases for J; bases not matched to a gene: 11. Germline-derived CDR1 and CDR2 are SEHNR and FQNEAQ (reference sequence).

The rearrangement joins TRBV7-3 to TRBJ1-1; D not resolved. The CDR3 spans 13 residues. With 5 bases removed from V and 0 bases from J, the gap between germline ends came to 7 bases. CDR1 SGHTA and CDR2 FQGTGA come from the germline V gene. The CDR3 protein is CASSPDMNTEAFF. The CDR3 DNA sequence: TGTGCCAGCAGCCCAGATATGAACACTGAAGCTTTCTTT.

The chain carries TRBV30 and TRBJ1-4; TRBD1 is a possible D gene (5 bases). The V gene's germline CDR1 is GTSNPN and CDR2 SVGIG (reference sequence). This CDR3 region has 15 residues. The ends were cut back, 4 bases at V and 6 bases at J, with 18 bases in the middle. CDR3 sequence reads: CAWTEGGGGDEKLFF. Written as DNA, the CDR3 is TGTGCCTGGACCGAAGGAGGTGGAGGGGATGAAAAACTGTTTTTT.